Listed below are T cell receptor beta chains from one sample, sequenced in a study of T-cell reconstitution after alpha-beta-depleted transplantation in children. TCRdb independently ran MiXCR on the PCR reads; one entry per CDR3 protein. The sample consists of hundreds of thousands of distinct CDR3 sequences, around 13% of them appearing once. The source was PBMCs, collected before TCRalphabeta/CD19-depleted stem cell transplant. The receptors shown here come from a girl under 10 years old with congenital amegakaryocytic thrombocytopenia, due to receive a stem cell transplant. Each CDR3 is given with its conserved first and last residue. A D gene is named only where the DNA matches it firmly. Size is stated for part of the rows, as once, few or many counts, or as a class when the clone is expanded.

j_call	cdr3_length	d_call	clone_size	v_call	cdr3_nt	cdr3_aa
TRBJ2-1	12	-	-	TRBV3-1	TGTGCCAGCTCATCCCAGTACAATGAGCAGTTCTTC	CASSSQYNEQFF
TRBJ2-7	15	-	-	TRBV12-3/TRBV12-4	TGTGCCAGCGGTTATAACGTAGGCCTAGGGAACGAGCAGTACTTC	CASGYNVGLGNEQYF
TRBJ2-3	12	-	many	TRBV20-1	TGCAGTGTTCGGGGGTCAACAGATACGCAGTATTTT	CSVRGSTDTQYF
TRBJ1-1	15	-	-	TRBV6-5	TGTGCCAGCAGTTACTCGTTCTCCACTACCCTTGAAGCTTTCTTT	CASSYSFSTTLEAFF
TRBJ2-2	14	-	many	TRBV20-1	TGCAGTGCTAGACCTCCGGGAGTCACCGGGGAGCTGTTTTTT	CSARPPGVTGELFF
TRBJ1-1	12	-	-	TRBV20-1	TGCAGTGCTAGACCGGGGAGCGATGAAGCTTTCTTT	CSARPGSDEAFF
TRBJ1-1	15	TRBD1	-	TRBV18	TGTGCCAGCTCACCACTCCTACGAGGGACAGACGAAGCTTTCTTT	CASSPLLRGTDEAFF
TRBJ1-1	12	TRBD1	many	TRBV12-3/TRBV12-4	TGTGCCAGCATCCGACAGGGGGCTGAAGCTTTCTTT	CASIRQGAEAFF
TRBJ2-1	16	TRBD1	few	TRBV27	TGTGCCAGCAGCTCCGTGGGACAGCACTGGGCTAATGAGCAGTTCTTC	CASSSVGQHWANEQFF
TRBJ2-7	11	-	few	TRBV30	TGTGCCTGGAGTCCGGACTACGAGCAGTACTTC	CAWSPDYEQYF
TRBJ2-1	15	TRBD2	many	TRBV20-1	TGCAGTGCTTTAACCGGGACTAGCGGGAGCAATGAGCAGTTCTTC	CSALTGTSGSNEQFF
TRBJ2-7	15	-	many	TRBV28	TGTGCCAGCAGTTTATTCGCCAGCCCTATCTACGAGCAGTACTTC	CASSLFASPIYEQYF
TRBJ2-7	15	-	-	TRBV5-4	TGTGCCAGCAGCTTGAATCCAGCGGCCTACTACGAGCAGTACTTC	CASSLNPAAYYEQYF
TRBJ2-1	15	-	-	TRBV7-8	TGTGCCAGCAGCTTAAAGGAGCGCTCTCTCAATGAGCAGTTCTTC	CASSLKERSLNEQFF
TRBJ2-7	17	TRBD2	many	TRBV20-1	TGCAGTGCTAGGAGGTTGGGGACTAGCATTAGCTCCTACGAGCAGTACTTC	CSARRLGTSISSYEQYF
TRBJ2-5	15	TRBD2	few	TRBV4-1	TGCGCCAGCAGCCAATCGGGACTACACGTGGAGACCCAGTACTTC	CASSQSGLHVETQYF
TRBJ2-5	15	TRBD2	many	TRBV7-9	TGTGCCAGCAGCTTAGCGACTAGCGTAGAGGAGACCCAGTACTTC	CASSLATSVEETQYF
TRBJ2-1	15	-	many	TRBV18	TGTGCCAGCTCACCACCGCGGGGGCCCGTGAATGAGCAGTTCTTC	CASSPPRGPVNEQFF
TRBJ2-2	13	TRBD2	few	TRBV20-1	TGCAGTGCTAGTCCAGGGAGGGTCGGGGAGCTGTTTTTT	CSASPGRVGELFF
TRBJ2-2	16	TRBD2	few	TRBV27	TGTGCCAGCAGTTTATCAGCCCCGGGAGGGGCCGGGGAGCTGTTTTTT	CASSLSAPGGAGELFF
TRBJ2-3	16	-	-	TRBV7-6	TGTGCCAGCAGCCCAACCCCGGGATCCTCGGGAGATACGCAGTATTTT	CASSPTPGSSGDTQYF
TRBJ2-1	14	-	-	TRBV5-1	TGCGCCAGCAGCGTGTTCTGGGGGTCAAATGAGCAGTTCTTC	CASSVFWGSNEQFF
TRBJ2-7	18	-	-	TRBV18	TGTGCCACCCTATCTACTTCCCGATCAACGAATACTACCTACGAGCAGTACTTC	CATLSTSRSTNTTYEQYF
TRBJ1-2	12	-	many	TRBV20-1	TGCAGTGCTAGATCCGAAAACTATGGCTACACCTTC	CSARSENYGYTF
TRBJ2-1	17	-	many	TRBV6-4	TGTGCCAGCAGTTCACATAGCGGAAAAGTGTCCTACAATGAGCAGTTCTTC	CASSSHSGKVSYNEQFF
TRBJ2-7	17	-	-	TRBV7-9	TGTGCCAGCAGCGATCGTCGGACGGCTGCCAACTCCTACGAGCAGTACTTC	CASSDRRTAANSYEQYF
TRBJ1-1	13	-	many	TRBV20-1	TGCAGTGCTACACAGTTCAGGAACACTGAAGCTTTCTTT	CSATQFRNTEAFF
TRBJ2-5	16	-	few	TRBV28	TGTGCCAGCAGTTTACTTCTGGCCTTTAAACTGGCGACCCAGTACTTC	CASSLLLAFKLATQYF
TRBJ2-1	12	TRBD2	many	TRBV20-1	TGCAGTGCCGTCGGGAGGGCCAATGAGCAGTTCTTC	CSAVGRANEQFF
TRBJ2-1	12	-	few	TRBV30	TGTGCCTGGAACGCGGACAGCAATGAGCAGTTCTTC	CAWNADSNEQFF